This T cell receptor (beta chain) stems from a study of Graves' ophthalmopathy and Graves' hyperthyroidism. Study summary: Researchers obtained peripheral blood at initial diagnosis, before any treatment had begun.

Concerning this clonotype itself: Its specificity is unknown.

Study findings and constraints: Thyroid clonotypes that were expanded above 0.001 frequency mostly also appeared in blood. A 13-signature model separated ophthalmopathy from stable hyperthyroidism, about 91% sensitivity, around 81% specificity.

Ophthalmopathy was moderately-to-severely active, CAS at least 3, NOSPECS at least 4, lasting under 3 months. RNA transcripts served as template for amplifying TCR beta CDR3 sequences. First-round RT-PCR relied on HTBI primers, and a second-round multiplex PCR came next. TCRdb itself ran the multiplex PCR reads through MiXCR, one entry per CDR3 protein. Of approximately 330,000 distinct CDR3 sequences listed, around a sixth are singletons. V lost 4 bases and J 0 bases, leaving 16 bases between the germline ends. The CDR3 spans 17 residues. The sequenced material came from peripheral blood. The chain employs TRBV12-3 or TRBV12-4 and TRBJ1-5; a possible D gene is TRBD1 (5 bases). This sequence originates from an adult man with Graves' ophthalmopathy. CDR3 nucleotide sequence: TGTGCCAGCAGTTCCTCGTGGGGGGTCCGTAGCAATCAGCCCCAGCATTTT. Amino acids: CASSSSWGVRSNQPQHF.